The 27 T cell receptor beta chains below were found in one sample sequenced in a study of cytomegalovirus exposure and HLA in healthy donors. The PCR had 60 Vbeta and 13 Jbeta primers. This table comes from immunoSEQ multiplex PCR, and its TCRdb copy is limited to in-frame clones, with some not included. This table has 85,000 to 100,000 clones, under 80% appearing once. The sequenced sample consisted of PBMCs. Receptors were obtained from a human donor in good health.

For the CDR3, the DNA is TGCGCCATTCCAGACAGGGAAGAGACCCAGTACTTC. It codes for CAIPDREETQYF. The chain carries TRBV5-1 and TRBJ2-5, with 7 bases lining up with TRBD1. J lost 3 bases, V lost 9 bases, and 5 bases had no gene match. The CDR3 length is 12 residues. Germline V lookup: CDR1 SGHRS, CDR2 YFSETQ.

This clone has only a few counts. The chain carries TRBV6-6 and TRBJ1-1; 7 bases are a match to TRBD1. This CDR3 comprises 15 residues. V shed 0 bases and J 4 bases; nucleotides not matched to a gene: 5. Germline-derived CDR1 and CDR2 are MNHNY and SVGAGI (reference sequence). The CDR3 bases are TGTGCCAGCAGTTACTCGAGAGGGGGCGGCACTGAAGCTTTCTTT. Its translation: CASSYSRGGGTEAFF.

The chain has TRBV29-1 and TRBJ1-2; TRBD1 is a possible D gene (6 bases). Trimming shortened V by 6 bases and J by 8 bases, and 10 bases separated the two germline ends. Germline CDR1 SQVTM, CDR2 ANQGSEA. CDR3 size: 10 residues. CDR3 sequence reads: CSVETGGYTF. In DNA form, the CDR3 reads TGCAGCGTCGAAACAGGGGGCTACACCTTC.

This clone was seen just once. This rearrangement joins TRBV5-6 to TRBJ1-2, with no clear D. The CDR3 covers 16 residues. V was cut by 5 bases and J by 0 bases, with 17 bases left in between. CDR1 and CDR2 from the germline V gene are SGHDT and YYEEEE. The CDR3 sequence: CASRTDARGTNYGYTF. The CDR3 nucleotides read TGTGCCAGCAGGACTGATGCCCGGGGAACTAACTATGGCTACACCTTC.

The chain employs TRBV7-9 and TRBJ2-3; D might be TRBD2 (6 bases). Germline V gives CDR1 SEHNR, CDR2 FQNEAQ (reference sequence). Trimming left V 0 bases short and J 11 bases short, with 9 bases between. The CDR3 has 12 amino acids. The CDR3 is CASSLAREKQYF. The CDR3 coding sequence is TGTGCCAGCAGCTTAGCCCGGGAGAAGCAGTATTTT.

V gene TRBV5-1 combines with J gene TRBJ2-1, with a possible D match to TRBD1 (5 bases). The germline gives CDR1 SGHRS, CDR2 YFSETQ. V was trimmed by 0 bases and J by 3 bases, leaving 13 bases between them. The CDR3 is 16 residues long. The CDR3 sequence is CASSLEGIPIYNEQFF. Here the CDR3 DNA reads TGCGCCAGCAGCTTGGAGGGGATTCCGATCTACAATGAGCAGTTCTTC.

The gene calls are TRBV29-1 and TRBJ1-1, with D possibly being TRBD1 (6 bases). Trimming took 7 bases from V and 7 from J, leaving 16 bases between them. Germline loops: CDR1 SQVTM, CDR2 ANQGSEA. The CDR3 is 12 amino acids. Here the CDR3 DNA reads TGCAGCGCAACCCAGGGACAATATGAAGCTTTCTTT. Translated: CSATQGQYEAFF.

This rearrangement joins TRBV27 to TRBJ2-5; D possibly corresponds to TRBD2 (5 bases). Germline CDR1 is MNHEY and CDR2 is SMNVEV (reference sequence). This CDR3 comprises 14 residues. V was clipped by 6 bases and J by 5 bases, with 16 bases between them. The CDR3 sequence is CASSNTRVAETQYF. For the CDR3, the DNA is TGTGCCAGCAGCAACACTAGAGTGGCCGAGACCCAGTACTTC.

The rearrangement joins TRBV4-1 to TRBJ2-3; no firm D call. Between the trimmed V and J ends, which lost 4 bases and 8 bases, there was a span of 10 bases. Germline CDR1 is MGHRA and CDR2 is YSYEKL. The CDR3 spans 12 residues. The CDR3 DNA reads TGCGCCAGCAGCCCAGGCGTATCTACGCAGTATTTT. Its protein is CASSPGVSTQYF.

This clone has just one count. This chain joins TRBV5-1 and TRBJ2-2; D uncertain. The germline V and J ends were trimmed by 1 base and 3 bases, with 7 bases remaining between them. This CDR3 is built from 14 residues. Germline V gene lookup returns CDR1 SGHRS and CDR2 YFSETQ. This CDR3 reads CASSLRSDTGELFF. CDR3 sequence (DNA): TGCGCCAGCAGCTTGCGGTCGGACACCGGGGAGCTGTTTTTT. The full variable domain, with the rest looked up from reference TRBV5-1 and TRBJ2-2, is KAGVTQTPRYLIKTRGQQVTLSCSPISGHRSVSWYQQTPGQGLQFLFEYFSETQRNKGNFPGRFSGRQFSNSRSEMNVSTLELGDSALYLCASSLRSDTGELFFGEGSRLTVL.

The genes are TRBV10-3 and TRBJ2-2, with 11 bases aligning to TRBD1. Germline CDR1 and CDR2: ENHRY and SYGVKD. This CDR3 has 16 residues. The J segment lost 5 bases and the V segment lost 9 bases, leaving 11 bases of the junction unmatched. The DNA for the CDR3 is TGTGCCATGGGGACAGGGGGTGCCTCGGGAACCGGGGAGCTGTTTTTT. It translates to CAMGTGGASGTGELFF.

This clone occurred once. V gene TRBV6-1 combines with J gene TRBJ1-1; tentatively, D is TRBD1 (5 bases). The V end was cut by 2 bases, the J end by 4 bases, with 11 bases between. The CDR3 has 14 residues. Germline V CDR1 and CDR2: MNHNS, SASEGT. For the CDR3, the DNA is TGTGCCAGCAGTGAACTCCCCGGGGGCACTGAAGCTTTCTTT. This sequence encodes CASSELPGGTEAFF.

The chain combines TRBV18 with TRBJ2-1, with 8 bases matching TRBD2. Germline CDR1 and CDR2: KGHSH and LQKENI. CDR3 length: 14 residues. V gave up 4 bases and J gave up 5 bases; unmatched junction bases: 4. CDR3 protein: CASSRKTSDNEQFF. The CDR3 DNA follows: TGTGCCAGCTCACGTAAGACTAGCGACAATGAGCAGTTCTTC.

This clone was detected only once. This CDR3 is CASSLGRVAEAFF. The CDR3 DNA is TGTGCCAGCAGCTTAGGTCGCGTCGCTGAAGCTTTCTTT. The chain carries TRBV11-2 and TRBJ1-1; D gene unclear. Germline V gene data show CDR1 as SGHAT and CDR2 as FQNNGV. This CDR3 contains 13 residues. V shed 1 base and J shed 6 bases, with 9 bases lying between them.

The chain employs TRBV5-6 and TRBJ2-5; 11 nucleotides agree with TRBD2. Per germline, CDR1 SGHDT and CDR2 YYEEEE. The V segment lost 2 bases and the J segment 7 bases; nucleotides outside the gene matches: 13. The CDR3 length is 17 residues. CDR3 region: CASSFWASGGLTMTQYF. The CDR3 DNA is TGTGCCAGCAGCTTTTGGGCTAGCGGGGGGTTGACGATGACCCAGTACTTC. Full variable domain (outside the CDR3, taken from reference TRBV5-6 and TRBJ2-5): DAGVTQSPTHLIKTRGQQVTLRCSPKSGHDTVSWYQQALGQGPQFIFQYYEEEERQRGNFPDRFSGHQFPNYSSELNVNALLLGDSALYLCASSFWASGGLTMTQYFGPGTRLLVL.

The count of this clone is one. The gene calls are TRBV27 and TRBJ1-1; TRBD1 might be the D (6 bases). The germline V and J ends were trimmed by 4 bases and 0 bases, with 12 bases remaining between them. The CDR3 sequence is 15 residues long. The germline V gene encodes CDR1 MNHEY and CDR2 SMNVEV (reference sequence). CDR3 sequence (DNA): TGTGCCAGCAGTTCACCGGGACAACTGAACACTGAAGCTTTCTTT. This translates into CASSSPGQLNTEAFF.

DNA of the CDR3: TGTGCCAGCAGTGAGATAGATCGGGAGGGCCGGGAGACCCAGTACTTC. Protein product: CASSEIDREGRETQYF. The gene calls are TRBV25-1 and TRBJ2-5; 8 nucleotides agree with TRBD2. Germline CDR1 is MGHDK and CDR2 is SYGVNS. J gave up 5 bases and V 3 bases, and 11 bases lay outside the gene matches. The CDR3 consists of 16 residues.

The V gene is TRBV7-6, the J gene TRBJ1-2; 11 bases map to TRBD1. The CDR3 is 16 residues long. V shed 2 bases and J 0 bases; nucleotides not matched to a gene: 2. CDR1 and CDR2 from the germline V gene are SGHVS and FNYEAQ. The DNA of the CDR3 is TGTGCCAGCAGCTTAACGGGACAGGGGGCTAACTATGGCTACACCTTC. This translates into CASSLTGQGANYGYTF.

The chain is built from TRBV2 and TRBJ2-1, with 7 bases lining up with TRBD1. Germline trimming cut 5 bases from V and 7 bases from J; bases unmatched to any gene: 11. The V gene's germline CDR1 is SNHLY and CDR2 FYNNEI. The CDR3 runs 15 residues. In nucleotides, the CDR3 is TGTGCCAGCAGTTCTGACAGGGTATGGGTTAATGAGCAGTTCTTC. Its protein is CASSSDRVWVNEQFF.

The chain is built from TRBV5-4 and TRBJ2-5; the match to TRBD2 covers 14 bases. Per germline, CDR1 SGHNT and CDR2 YYREEE (reference sequence). Trimming took 4 bases from V and 3 from J; bases not matched to a gene: 2. CDR3 length: 15 residues. The CDR3 loop reads CASSGGLAGEETQYF. CDR3 sequence (DNA): TGTGCCAGCAGCGGGGGACTAGCGGGGGAAGAGACCCAGTACTTC.

V gene TRBV25-1 combines with J gene TRBJ1-6; 9 bases map to TRBD1. V trimming: 7 bases; J trimming: 7 bases; junction bases outside the gene matches: 8. CDR3 size: 15 residues. CDR1 is MGHDK and CDR2 is SYGVNS in the germline V gene. The CDR3 DNA follows: TGTGCCAGCACCCTACAGGGGGCAGGGAATTCACCCCTCCACTTT. The encoded protein is CASTLQGAGNSPLHF. The whole variable domain, filled in from reference TRBV25-1 and TRBJ1-6, reads EADIYQTPRYLVIGTGKKITLECSQTMGHDKMYWYQQDPGMELHLIHYSYGVNSTEKGDLSSESTVSRIRTEHFPLTLESARPSHTSQYLCASTLQGAGNSPLHFGNGTRLTVT.

The CDR3 region has the DNA TGTGCCAGCACCGCTGACAGAATGCCTCGGGAGCCCCAGCATTTT. Amino acid sequence: CASTADRMPREPQHF. The chain has TRBV2 and TRBJ1-5, with D possibly TRBD1 on 5 matching bases. V gave up 7 bases and J gave up 8 bases, with 21 bases separating them. The CDR3 has 15 amino acids. Germline lookup yields CDR1 SNHLY and CDR2 FYNNEI.

By sample fraction, this clone is medium-sized (0.01 to 0.1%). The sample contains more than one DNA sequence encoding this CDR3. This chain links TRBV10-2 with TRBJ1-5; D not resolved. This CDR3 contains 14 residues. With 0 bases removed from V and 4 bases from J, the gap between germline ends came to 7 bases. CDR1 is WSHSY, CDR2 SAAADI, per germline. CDR3 DNA: TGCGCCAGCAGTGAGTCGGGAGTGAATCAGCCCCAGCATTTT. This gives the protein CASSESGVNQPQHF.

This clone was picked up a small number of times. The chain is built from TRBV6-6 and TRBJ2-5; 15 bases align to TRBD2. CDR1 MNHNY and CDR2 SVGAGI come from the germline V gene (reference sequence). J was trimmed by 12 bases and V by 5 bases; bases with no gene match: 4. The CDR3 length is 13 residues. CDR3 loop: CASSPGTSGGKYF. CDR3 DNA: TGTGCCAGCAGTCCCGGGACTAGCGGGGGGAAGTACTTC.

In its sample, this clone was seen once. The chain recombines TRBV7-9 with TRBJ2-7; D perhaps matches TRBD1 (6 bases). The CDR3 is 16 amino acids. Germline V CDR1 and CDR2: SEHNR, FQNEAQ (reference sequence). V was cut by 4 bases and J by 0 bases, with 16 bases left in between. CDR3 in DNA: TGTGCCAGCAGCTCTCAGGATCGGACAGCCTCCTACGAGCAGTACTTC. Translating gives CASSSQDRTASYEQYF.

This clone was counted a single time. The chain joins TRBV19 to TRBJ1-5, with D perhaps matching TRBD1 (6 bases). The CDR3 runs to 17 residues. V was trimmed by 3 bases and J by 0 bases, leaving 15 bases between them. From germline, CDR1 is LNHDA and CDR2 SQIVND (reference sequence). CDR3 region: CASSMNWGGNSNQPQHF. The DNA of the CDR3 is TGTGCCAGTAGTATGAATTGGGGGGGCAATAGCAATCAGCCCCAGCATTTT.

The CDR3 reads CASSPQTGSFTGELFF. CDR3 sequence (DNA): TGTGCCAGCAGCCCGCAGACAGGGTCTTTCACCGGGGAGCTGTTTTTT. The V and J genes are TRBV11-2 and TRBJ2-2; 7 bases line up with TRBD1. Germline V gene sequence: CDR1 SGHAT, CDR2 FQNNGV. CDR3 length: 16 residues. The ends lost 5 bases at V and 4 bases at J; junction bases unmatched: 10.